What follows are 26 T cell receptor beta chains derived from one specimen sequenced in a study of identical twins. In TCRdb, the 5' RACE reads were re-called with MiXCR into one record per CDR3 protein. The sample shows about 260,000 distinct CDR3 sequences, roughly 7% of them seen only once. This sample was also put to use in a study of yellow fever vaccine responses in identical twins.

What was sequenced was memory (CD45RO+) T cells sorted from blood. Receptors were obtained from a woman aged 18-35 years in good health.

This clonotype appeared many times. This rearrangement joins TRBV5-6 to TRBJ2-3; TRBD2 matches 8 bases. This CDR3 region has 16 residues. V lost 2 bases, J lost 4 bases, and 9 bases stayed unmatched. The V gene's germline CDR1 is SGHDT and CDR2 YYEEEE. The CDR3 DNA reads as TGTGCCAGCAGCTTTTTAACGGGAGGGCCTGCAGATACGCAGTATTTT. Translating gives CASSFLTGGPADTQYF.

Only a few counts were recorded for this clonotype. The chain is built from TRBV6-1 and TRBJ1-1; D remains unclear. V gave up 8 bases and J gave up 1 base, with 8 bases separating them. Germline CDR1 and CDR2: MNHNS and SASEGT. The CDR3 spans 12 residues. The CDR3 DNA reads as TGTGCCAGCGACTGGCGGAACACTGAAGCTTTCTTT. It codes for CASDWRNTEAFF.

This clonotype was picked up many times. The CDR3 region has the DNA TGTGCCAGCAGCTTAGCGGTACGGAGCAACGGGGAGCTGTTTTTT. Translated, it gives CASSLAVRSNGELFF. This chain joins TRBV7-2 and TRBJ2-2; D ambiguous. The germline V and J ends were trimmed by 0 bases and 7 bases, with 12 bases remaining between them. From germline, CDR1 is SGHTA and CDR2 FQGNSA. The CDR3 spans 15 residues.

This clonotype occurred many times. The chain joins TRBV20-1 to TRBJ2-7; D gene ambiguous. The CDR3 consists of 11 residues. Trimming took off 5 bases at V and 5 bases at J, with 10 bases between the two ends. Per the germline V gene, CDR1 is DFQATT and CDR2 is SNEGSKA (reference sequence). The chain's CDR3 is CSAPAINEQYV. The CDR3 DNA follows: TGCAGTGCTCCTGCCATTAACGAGCAGTACGTC.

The chain links TRBV20-1 to TRBJ2-1, with D maybe TRBD2 (6 bases). CDR1 is DFQATT and CDR2 is SNEGSKA in the germline V gene (reference sequence). The CDR3 totals 16 residues. In nucleotides, the CDR3 is TGCAGCCCCGGCGGAGGCGGCGGGAACTCCTACAATGAGCAGTTCTTC. It encodes CSPGGGGGNSYNEQFF.

At least ten counts were recorded for this clonotype. This chain connects TRBV3-1 to TRBJ2-1, with no clear D. This CDR3 is built from 17 residues. V was clipped by 1 base and J by 4 bases, with 17 bases between them. CDR1 is LGHDT and CDR2 is YNNKEL in the germline V gene (reference sequence). CDR3 sequence reads: CASSQVSSDGFYNEQFF. DNA for the CDR3: TGTGCCAGCAGCCAAGTCTCGTCGGACGGATTTTACAATGAGCAGTTCTTC.

This clonotype was seen ten or more times. The CDR3 DNA is TGCGCCAGCAGCCTAGCCCTGAAGGAAAAACTGTTTTTT. Amino acids: CASSLALKEKLFF. V and J are TRBV5-1 and TRBJ1-4, with D uncertain. Germline V gene sequence: CDR1 SGHRS, CDR2 YFSETQ. The CDR3 contains 13 residues. Trimming stripped 4 bases from V and 8 bases from J, with 12 bases between.

This clonotype appeared many times. V gene TRBV5-1 combines with J gene TRBJ2-1; D may be TRBD1 (6 bases). The CDR3 covers 16 residues. Germline V gene lookup returns CDR1 SGHRS and CDR2 YFSETQ. Trimming shortened V by 0 bases and J by 9 bases, and 19 bases separated the two germline ends. The CDR3 DNA follows: TGCGCCAGCAGCTTGGGGACAGAAACCCACGCGGGTGAGCAGTTCTTC. Translation gives CASSLGTETHAGEQFF.

This clonotype showed up many times. The chain combines TRBV6-1 with TRBJ2-1, with 14 bases lining up with TRBD2. The ends lost 6 bases at V and 0 bases at J; junction bases unmatched: 7. Per germline, CDR1 MNHNS and CDR2 SASEGT. This CDR3 spans 18 amino acids. The DNA of the CDR3 is TGTGCCAGCAGAGGGACTAGCGGGGGTCTTAGCTCCTACAATGAGCAGTTCTTC. This gives the protein CASRGTSGGLSSYNEQFF.

This clonotype was seen at least ten times. The rearrangement joins TRBV12-3 or TRBV12-4 to TRBJ1-1, with a possible D match to TRBD1 (5 bases). Between the trimmed V and J ends, which lost 6 bases and 6 bases, there was a span of 20 bases. This CDR3 is built from 15 residues. The CDR3: CASSPRERVASEAFF. In DNA form, the CDR3 reads TGTGCCAGCAGCCCCAGGGAGCGGGTTGCTTCTGAAGCTTTCTTT.

The sample holds many counts of this clonotype. The rearrangement uses TRBV4-1 and TRBJ1-5; D is unresolved. Germline V gene data show CDR1 as MGHRA and CDR2 as YSYEKL. With 3 bases removed from V and 8 bases from J, the gap between germline ends came to 11 bases. CDR3 size: 13 residues. CDR3: CASSHQLLEPQHF. In DNA, the CDR3 is TGCGCCAGCAGCCATCAACTCTTGGAGCCCCAGCATTTT.

This clonotype appeared many times. J is TRBJ2-1 and V is TRBV12-3 or TRBV12-4; D gene ambiguous. The CDR3 runs 12 residues. V was pared by 3 bases and J by 5 bases, with 5 bases between. The CDR3 loop reads CASSFGDNEQFF. In DNA form, the CDR3 reads TGTGCCAGCAGTTTTGGGGACAATGAGCAGTTCTTC.

The rearrangement links TRBV10-3 to TRBJ2-1; TRBD2 agrees at 11 bases. Germline V CDR1 and CDR2: ENHRY, SYGVKD. With 3 bases clipped from V and 10 bases from J, the junction kept 5 bases outside the gene matches. The CDR3 spans 14 residues. CDR3 in amino acids: CAISELAGVKEQFF. The CDR3 nucleotides are TGTGCCATCAGTGAACTAGCGGGAGTAAAGGAGCAGTTCTTC.

This clonotype occurred a few times. This chain uses TRBV6-5 with TRBJ2-7; maybe TRBD2 (6 bases). With 0 bases removed from V and 3 bases from J, the gap between germline ends came to 9 bases. CDR1 and CDR2 (germline): MNHEY, SVGAGI. This CDR3 has 14 residues. This CDR3 reads CASSYSGLDYEQYF. The CDR3 DNA is TGTGCCAGCAGTTACTCGGGACTCGACTACGAGCAGTACTTC.

This clonotype was seen repeatedly, ten times or more. The rearrangement links TRBV10-3 to TRBJ2-5; 11 bases align to TRBD2. J lost 7 bases, V lost 8 bases, and 30 bases had no gene match. The germline gives CDR1 ENHRY, CDR2 SYGVKD. The CDR3 consists of 21 residues. The CDR3 nucleotides read TGTGCCATCTCCCAGGGGGTATTCGGGACTAGCGGAGGAGCCCGTTTTGGGACCCAGTACTTC. Translated, it gives CAISQGVFGTSGGARFGTQYF.

This clonotype was seen ten or more times. V usage is TRBV3-1 and J usage is TRBJ1-5; D gene uncertain. CDR3 length equals 14 residues. Trimming pared 1 base from V and 3 bases from J, leaving 7 bases between. Germline V CDR1 and CDR2: LGHDT, YNNKEL (reference sequence). The CDR3 sequence is CASSQGGFNQPQHF. The DNA for the CDR3 is TGTGCCAGCAGCCAAGGGGGTTTCAATCAGCCCCAGCATTTT.

This clonotype was picked up a small number of times. The chain employs TRBV9 and TRBJ2-5; 12 bases are a match to TRBD2. The CDR3 covers 18 residues. With 0 bases clipped from V and 1 base from J, the junction kept 7 bases outside the gene matches. From germline, CDR1 is SGDLS and CDR2 YYNGEE. CDR3 DNA: TGTGCCAGCAGCGTAGGCAGGCTAGCGGGAGGGCCCCAAGAGACCCAGTACTTC. Amino acids: CASSVGRLAGGPQETQYF.

The chain recombines TRBV29-1 with TRBJ2-2, with 7 positions matching TRBD1. With V trimmed by 6 bases and J by 6 bases, 4 bases remained unmatched. CDR3 length: 12 amino acids. Germline V lookup: CDR1 SQVTM, CDR2 ANQGSEA. The CDR3, as DNA: TGCAGCGTACAGGGGCGCCCCGGGGAGCTGTTTTTT. Protein sequence: CSVQGRPGELFF.

This clonotype came up a few times. The chain recombines TRBV2 with TRBJ2-7, with D unresolved. The CDR3 is made up of 12 amino acids. The V gene lost 5 bases and the J gene lost 2 bases, with 7 bases spanning the gap. Per the germline V gene, CDR1 is SNHLY and CDR2 is FYNNEI. Here the CDR3 DNA reads TGTGCCAGCAGTCCCACCACCTACGAGCAGTACTTC. This translates into CASSPTTYEQYF.

This clonotype was detected many times. J is TRBJ2-7 and V is TRBV12-3 or TRBV12-4; 11 bases are a match to TRBD1. After removal of 6 bases from V and 3 bases from J, the junction contained 7 bases not matched to a gene. The CDR3 is 15 amino acids. The CDR3 protein is CASSPGQGVSYEQYV. The CDR3 region has the DNA TGTGCCAGCAGCCCGGGACAGGGGGTAAGCTACGAGCAGTACGTC.

The CDR3 DNA is TGTGCCAGCAGCCCGGGACAGAGCTACGAGCAGTACGTC. This translates into CASSPGQSYEQYV. J is TRBJ2-7 and V is TRBV13; TRBD1 matches 7 bases. With 5 bases clipped from V and 3 bases from J, the junction kept 4 bases outside the gene matches. This CDR3 region has 13 residues. The germline gives CDR1 PRHDT, CDR2 FYEKMQ (reference sequence).

This clonotype came up many times. V gene TRBV24-1 combines with J gene TRBJ2-2, with 8 bases that match TRBD2. This CDR3 is 14 amino acids long. The V segment lost 3 bases and the J segment 6 bases; nucleotides outside the gene matches: 2. CDR1 and CDR2 (germline): KGHDR, SFDVKD. CDR3 sequence (DNA): TGTGCCACCAGTGATACGGGACTAGCCGGGGAGCTGTTTTTT. Translation: CATSDTGLAGELFF.

This clonotype appeared a few times. Germline and junction disagree at one end, which may indicate a read error. The rearrangement joins TRBV18 to TRBJ1-2; possibly TRBD1 for D (5 bases). This CDR3 has 16 amino acids. The germline V gene encodes CDR1 KGHSH and CDR2 LQKENI. The CDR3 bases are TGTGCCAGCTCACCCGCAGGAGGAGCAGGGAACTATGGCTACTCCTTC. Protein sequence: CASSPAGGAGNYGYSF.

This clonotype was seen more than once but under ten times. The rearrangement uses TRBV5-1 and TRBJ2-5, with TRBD1 identical over 10 bases. Germline V gene data show CDR1 as SGHRS and CDR2 as YFSETQ. There are 15 residues in the CDR3. Trimming took 7 bases from V and 5 from J; bases not matched to a gene: 11. The chain's CDR3 is CASRPAGTGAETQYF. Written as DNA, the CDR3 is TGCGCCAGCCGACCGGCCGGGACAGGGGCTGAGACCCAGTACTTC.

J is TRBJ2-5 and V is TRBV2; 8 nucleotides align to TRBD2. In germline, CDR1 is SNHLY, CDR2 FYNNEI. CDR3 size: 16 residues. Losses at the gene ends were 0 bases for V and 4 bases for J; bases not matched to a gene: 7. CDR3 bases: TGTGCCAGCAGTGAAGCGCGGGTGACTAGCGTAGAGACCCAGTACTTC. Protein: CASSEARVTSVETQYF.

This clonotype came up a few times. This chain connects TRBV2 to TRBJ2-1; D remains unclear. Germline V gives CDR1 SNHLY, CDR2 FYNNEI. V gave up 8 bases and J gave up 3 bases, with 8 bases separating them. CDR3 length equals 12 residues. The CDR3 DNA is TGTGCCAGCCGGTCGAACTACAATGAGCAGTTCTTC. Its translation: CASRSNYNEQFF.